This T cell receptor beta chain is from a study of radiotherapy plus CTLA-4 blockade in lung cancer. The assay was immunoSEQ multiplex PCR, and TCRdb's table has in-frame clones only and misses some. The sample carries around 20,000 clones, roughly 88% recorded once. The germline V and J ends were trimmed by 3 bases and 8 bases, with 20 bases remaining between them. The CDR3 extends over 16 amino acids. Germline V lookup: CDR1 MDHEN, CDR2 SYDVKM. As concerns this clone: Its antigen is still unknown.

Points from the study as a whole: TCR clones from tumors expanded in blood after radiotherapy plus ipilimumab.

This sequence was found in a human donor with non-small cell lung cancer whose response to radiotherapy plus ipilimumab could not be evaluated. V usage is TRBV28 and J usage is TRBJ2-1, with TRBD2 as a possible D gene (5 bases). The material sequenced was peripheral blood, taken from a patient treated with radiotherapy plus ipilimumab. For the CDR3, the DNA is TGTGCCAGCAGTTTCCCCTGGGCGGGTGTTAACGATGAGCAGTTCTTC. Its protein product is CASSFPWAGVNDEQFF.